Detailed here is one T cell receptor (beta chain). TCRdb's copy holds only in-frame clones and misses some; the assay was immunoSEQ multiplex PCR. The data contain about 40,000 clones, approximately 90% of them seen just once; the ten biggest clones take up roughly a tenth. This specimen belongs to a study of blood T cell repertoires in COVID-19. Sequences were obtained from peripheral blood. The receptor comes from a woman at least 80 years old with active COVID-19.

The CDR3 is CASSLPGVSSPLHF. The CDR3 DNA sequence: TGCGCCAGCAGCTTGCCAGGGGTGAGTTCACCCCTCCACTTT. J is TRBJ1-6 and V is TRBV5-1; D is possibly TRBD1 (6 bases). This CDR3 comprises 14 residues. The germline V gene has CDR1 SGHRS and CDR2 YFSETQ. The V end lost 1 base, the J end lost 9 bases, and 11 bases lay between the germline ends.